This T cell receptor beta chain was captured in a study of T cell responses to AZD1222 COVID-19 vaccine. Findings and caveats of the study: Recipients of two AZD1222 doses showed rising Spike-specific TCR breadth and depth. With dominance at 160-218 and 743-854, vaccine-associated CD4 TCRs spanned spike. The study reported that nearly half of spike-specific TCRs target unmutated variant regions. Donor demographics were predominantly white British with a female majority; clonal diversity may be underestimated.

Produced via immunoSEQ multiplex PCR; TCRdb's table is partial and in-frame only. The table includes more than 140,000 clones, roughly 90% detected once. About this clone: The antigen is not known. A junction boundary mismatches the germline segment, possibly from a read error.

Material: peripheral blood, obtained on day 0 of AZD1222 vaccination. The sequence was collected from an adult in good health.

The CDR3 region has the DNA TGTGCCAGCAGTGAACTAGGACAGGTTAGGGTGAATACTGAAGCTTTCTTT. The encoded protein is CASSELGQVRVNTEAFF. The chain employs TRBV2 and TRBJ1-1, with 7 bases that match TRBD1. CDR1 SNHLY and CDR2 FYNNEI come from the germline V gene. This CDR3 comprises 17 residues. Full variable domain (missing parts from reference TRBV2 and TRBJ1-1): EPEVTQTPSHQVTQMGQEVILRCVPISNHLYFYWYRQILGQKVEFLVSFYNNEISEKSEIFDDQFSVERPDGSNFTLKIRSTKLEDSAMYFCASSELGQVRVNTEAFFGQGTRLTVV.